The 16 T cell receptor beta chains in this list originate from one sample, sequenced in a study of cytomegalovirus exposure and HLA in healthy donors (dated by TCRdb to about 2017). Libraries were made using the immunoSEQ multiplex PCR assay. This immuneACCESS table, as held by TCRdb, lists in-frame sequences with V and J called but not all clones. Of the missing ones, under half trace to an unresolved V gene in checked studies; the others have no known cause. Recorded for this sample are about 97,000 clones; about 95% of them occurred a single time. The ten largest clones take up roughly 0.82% of the sample. Sequenced sample: PBMCs. The receptor source for this set is a woman between 18 and 29 years old in good health and CMV-seronegative.

This chain links TRBV5-1 with TRBJ2-2; TRBD1 agrees at 8 bases. The trim removed 4 bases at V and 7 bases at J, leaving 12 bases unmatched. Germline V gene lookup returns CDR1 SGHRS and CDR2 YFSETQ. The CDR3 spans 16 residues. DNA for the CDR3: TGCGCCAGCAGCGGTCCGGGACAGGTTGCGGTCGGGGAGCTGTTTTTT. It translates to CASSGPGQVAVGELFF.

The V gene is TRBV5-1, the J gene TRBJ2-3; TRBD2 matches at 12 bases. The CDR3 is 15 residues long. V shed 0 bases, J shed 4 bases, and the junction held 0 bases outside the gene matches. Germline assignment: CDR1 SGHRS and CDR2 YFSETQ. The CDR3 DNA reads as TGCGCCAGCAGCTTGGGACTAGCGGGAGCAGATACGCAGTATTTT. Amino acid sequence: CASSLGLAGADTQYF.

The J gene is TRBJ2-5, the V gene TRBV7-9; perhaps TRBD2 as D (7 bases). The CDR3 runs 14 residues. CDR1 and CDR2 (germline): SEHNR, FQNEAQ (reference sequence). Trimming took off 0 bases at V and 5 bases at J, with 10 bases between the two ends. Here the CDR3 reads CASSLAGRGETQYF. CDR3 nucleotides: TGTGCCAGCAGCTTAGCAGGGAGGGGGGAGACCCAGTACTTC. The complete variable domain, with remaining parts taken from reference TRBV7-9 and TRBJ2-5, reads DTGVSQNPRHKITKRGQNVTFRCDPISEHNRLYWYRQTLGQGPEFLTYFQNEAQLEKSRLLSDRFSAERPKGSFSTLEIQRTEQGDSAMYLCASSLAGRGETQYFGPGTRLLVL.

The rearrangement uses TRBV19 and TRBJ2-6; 10 bases fit TRBD1. Germline V gene sequence: CDR1 LNHDA, CDR2 SQIVND (reference sequence). The CDR3 has 15 amino acids. Germline trimming cut 11 bases from V and 4 bases from J; bases unmatched to any gene: 8. Here the CDR3 reads CAGSGQGTGANVLTF. The CDR3 bases are TGTGCCGGCTCGGGACAGGGGACCGGGGCCAACGTCCTGACTTTC.

This clone was seen only once. The chain recombines TRBV25-1 with TRBJ2-7, with D possibly matching TRBD1 (5 bases). V was pared by 2 bases and J by 7 bases, with 9 bases between. From germline, CDR1 is MGHDK and CDR2 SYGVNS. CDR3 size: 12 residues. DNA of the CDR3: TGTGCCAGCAGTGAAGGGGCAGGAGAGCAGTACTTC. It encodes CASSEGAGEQYF.

The CDR3 sequence: CASSLLAGVNTEAFF. The CDR3 coding sequence is TGTGCCAGCAGCTTGTTGGCAGGGGTCAACACTGAAGCTTTCTTT. The chain has TRBV5-6 and TRBJ1-1, with a possible D match to TRBD1 (6 bases). The V and J ends lost 1 base and 2 bases respectively, with 12 bases between them. CDR3 length: 15 amino acids. Germline V lookup: CDR1 SGHDT, CDR2 YYEEEE.

The chain uses TRBV13 and TRBJ1-2; TRBD1 might be the D (5 bases). Trimming stripped 0 bases from V and 1 base from J, with 6 bases between. Looked up from germline, CDR1 is PRHDT and CDR2 is FYEKMQ (reference sequence). The CDR3 runs 14 residues. The CDR3 bases are TGTGCCAGCAGCTTAGGGACAGATAACTATGGCTACACCTTC. Protein sequence: CASSLGTDNYGYTF.

The rearrangement uses TRBV15 and TRBJ2-4, with 12 nucleotides matching TRBD1. V gave up 8 bases and J gave up 7 bases; unmatched junction bases: 3. From germline, CDR1 is LNHNV and CDR2 YYDKDF (reference sequence). The CDR3 has 13 amino acids. The CDR3 nucleotides are TGTGCCACCTGGGGACAGGGGGCGAACATTCAGTACTTC. This encodes CATWGQGANIQYF.

This clone was seen just once. The CDR3 DNA is TGTGCCAGCAGTTCCAGGTTCAAGGGGGGCACAGATACGCAGTATTTT. Protein sequence: CASSSRFKGGTDTQYF. V is TRBV27 and J is TRBJ2-3; D might be TRBD1 (6 bases). In germline, CDR1 is MNHEY, CDR2 SMNVEV (reference sequence). This CDR3 is 16 amino acids long. V was cut by 4 bases and J by 1 base, with 15 bases left in between.

This chain connects TRBV5-1 to TRBJ2-5; 7 nucleotides agree with TRBD1. This CDR3 has 14 residues. V trimming: 5 bases; J trimming: 2 bases; junction bases outside the gene matches: 6. CDR1 SGHRS and CDR2 YFSETQ come from the germline V gene. The CDR3 loop is CASRTTTGQETQYF. The CDR3 nucleotides read TGCGCCAGCAGAACAACGACAGGGCAAGAGACCCAGTACTTC.

The genes are TRBV25-1 and TRBJ1-5; no reliable D call. The germline gives CDR1 MGHDK, CDR2 SYGVNS. This CDR3 is 14 amino acids long. With 4 bases removed from V and 6 bases from J, the gap between germline ends came to 13 bases. Here the CDR3 reads CASSGSGSSQPQHF. The CDR3 DNA reads TGTGCCAGCAGTGGGTCCGGTAGTTCTCAGCCCCAGCATTTT.

This clone was found once. This sequence joins TRBV11-1 and TRBJ2-1, with 13 bases that match TRBD2. V gave up 11 bases and J gave up 6 bases; unmatched junction bases: 4. This CDR3 is 13 amino acids long. Germline lookup yields CDR1 SGHAT and CDR2 FQDESV (reference sequence). This chain's CDR3 is CAGGLAGANEQFF. DNA of the CDR3: TGTGCCGGAGGACTAGCGGGGGCCAATGAGCAGTTCTTC.

CDR3 DNA sequence: TGTGCCAGCAGTTTTGAGAGCCTTAACACTGAAGCTTTCTTT. Translated: CASSFESLNTEAFF. The V call is TRBV27, the J call TRBJ1-1; no clear D gene. This CDR3 contains 14 residues. Germline V gives CDR1 MNHEY, CDR2 SMNVEV (reference sequence). Trimming left V 3 bases short and J 2 bases short, with 10 bases between.

The table lists this clone with a count of one. The genes are TRBV7-2 and TRBJ1-2; 7 bases are a match to TRBD1. CDR1 is SGHTA, CDR2 FQGNSA, per germline. The CDR3 length is 14 residues. Germline trimming cut 0 bases from V and 3 bases from J; bases unmatched to any gene: 1. CDR3 nucleotides: TGTGCCAGCAGCTTAGCTCAGGGGGACTATGGCTACACCTTC. It codes for CASSLAQGDYGYTF. Full variable domain (rest looked up from reference TRBV7-2 and TRBJ1-2): GAGVSQSPSNKVTEKGKDVELRCDPISGHTALYWYRQSLGQGLEFLIYFQGNSAPDKSGLPSDRFSAERTGGSVSTLTIQRTQQEDSAVYLCASSLAQGDYGYTFGSGTRLTVV.

The rearrangement uses TRBV5-1 and TRBJ2-2; 11 bases are shared with TRBD1. CDR1 SGHRS and CDR2 YFSETQ come from the germline V gene. The CDR3 is made up of 19 amino acids. After removal of 4 bases from V and 0 bases from J, the junction contained 11 bases not matched to a gene. CDR3 protein: CASSAKMWGQGANTGELFF. CDR3 sequence (DNA): TGCGCCAGCAGCGCAAAAATGTGGGGACAGGGGGCGAACACCGGGGAGCTGTTTTTT.

This sequence joins TRBV5-8 and TRBJ2-3; 8 bases map to TRBD1. The J segment lost 4 bases and the V segment lost 10 bases, leaving 11 bases of the junction unmatched. CDR3 size: 14 residues. Germline assignment: CDR1 SGHTS and CDR2 YDEGEE. The CDR3 loop is CASSPGTGADTQYF. In DNA, the CDR3 is TGTGCCTCGTCTCCGGGGACAGGTGCAGATACGCAGTATTTT.